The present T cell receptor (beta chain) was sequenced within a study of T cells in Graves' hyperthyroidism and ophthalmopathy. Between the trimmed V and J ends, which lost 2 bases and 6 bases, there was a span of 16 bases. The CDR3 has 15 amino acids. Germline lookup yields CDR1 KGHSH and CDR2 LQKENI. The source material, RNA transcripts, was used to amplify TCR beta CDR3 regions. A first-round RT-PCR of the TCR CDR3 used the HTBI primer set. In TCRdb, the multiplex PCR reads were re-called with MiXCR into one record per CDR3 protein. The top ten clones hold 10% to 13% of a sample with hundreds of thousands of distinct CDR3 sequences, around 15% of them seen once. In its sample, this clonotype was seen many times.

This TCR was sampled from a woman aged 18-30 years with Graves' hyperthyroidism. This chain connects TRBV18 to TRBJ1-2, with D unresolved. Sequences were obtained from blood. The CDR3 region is CASSPSRSRTDGYTF. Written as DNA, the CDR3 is TGTGCCAGCTCACCATCGCGATCGCGGACGGATGGCTACACCTTC.